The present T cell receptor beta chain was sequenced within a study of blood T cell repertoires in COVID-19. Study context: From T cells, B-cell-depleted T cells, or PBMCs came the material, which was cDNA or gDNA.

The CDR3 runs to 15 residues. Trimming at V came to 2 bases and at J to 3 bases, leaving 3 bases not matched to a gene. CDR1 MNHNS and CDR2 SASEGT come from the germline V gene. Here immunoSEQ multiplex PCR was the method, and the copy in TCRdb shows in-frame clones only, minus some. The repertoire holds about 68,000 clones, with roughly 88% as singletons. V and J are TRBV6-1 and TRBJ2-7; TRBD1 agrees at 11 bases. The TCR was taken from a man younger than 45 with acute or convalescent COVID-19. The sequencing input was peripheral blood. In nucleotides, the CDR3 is TGTGCCAGCAGTGAACTGGGACAGGGGGGCTACGAGCAGTACTTC. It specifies CASSELGQGGYEQYF.